This T cell receptor (beta chain) stems from a study of CD8 T cells in ankylosing spondylitis. This clonotype turned up a few times. The antigen remains undetermined. Library preparation for TCR beta used quantitative 5'-RACE with molecular barcodes. TCRdb redid the calling of the 5' RACE reads with MiXCR, one entry per CDR3 protein. The table has 30,000 to 45,000 distinct CDR3 sequences, over 10% seen once; the top ten hold around 33%. Study results and limitations: It was reported that disease-linked clones were significantly enriched in matched ankylosing spondylitis synovial fluid. Several highly homologous variants made up a TCR beta motif, and this motif appeared characteristic of ankylosing spondylitis blood.

This clonotype originated in a male donor with ankylosing spondylitis. Sequenced material: synovial fluid, either unsorted or a sorted T cell fraction (not recorded which).

CDR3 nucleotide sequence: TGTGCCAGCAGTTTGACAGTGGATACGCAGTATTTT. It encodes CASSLTVDTQYF. This chain uses TRBV12-3 or TRBV12-4 with TRBJ2-3; D is possibly TRBD1 (5 bases). V was pared by 3 bases and J by 6 bases, with 7 bases between. The CDR3 consists of 12 residues.